These 9 T cell receptor beta chains originate from one sample sequenced in a study of regulatory T cells in long-lasting Graves disease. Time point indicated: newly diagnosed GD, antithyroid drugs for less than 3 months. Preparation of the TCR library used RNA extracted from PBMCs. Building the TCR beta libraries relied on iRepertoire HTBI primers, and CDR3 regions underwent Arm-PCR. Each CDR3 protein is one row after TCRdb ran MiXCR on the multiplex PCR reads. The sample lists about 540,000 distinct CDR3 sequences, approximately 13% seen once, with 10% in the top ten. These data also featured in a second study, about T cells in Graves' hyperthyroidism and ophthalmopathy.

This specimen consisted of peripheral blood mononuclear cells (PBMCs), obtained at new diagnosis, from a patient treated with antithyroid drugs. The receptors shown here come from a man aged 25 to 40 with Graves disease.

This clonotype was seen many times. This sequence joins TRBV6-1 and TRBJ2-3, with a tentative D call TRBD1 (6 bases). The germline V gene encodes CDR1 MNHNS and CDR2 SASEGT. The CDR3 consists of 14 residues. V lost 5 bases, J lost 2 bases, and 11 bases lay in between. CDR3 residues: CASSPGHLTDTQYF. Here the CDR3 DNA reads TGTGCCAGCAGTCCGGGACACCTCACAGATACGCAGTATTTT.

Note on this clonotype: This probably arose from a read error, given a far larger clone one base away. V and J are TRBV7-2 and TRBJ2-7, with a weak D call TRBD2 (7 bases). Germline CDR1 is SGHTA and CDR2 is FQGNSA. The CDR3 spans 16 residues. V dropped 7 bases and J dropped 5 bases, with 24 bases sitting between them. The CDR3 sequence: CASTPAGAASGHEQYF. The CDR3 DNA reads as TGTGCCAGCACCCCAGCAGGGGCTGCTAGCGGTCACGAGCAGTACTTC.

This clonotype was seen more than once but under ten times. The gene calls are TRBV6-2 or TRBV6-3 and TRBJ2-7; 8 bases agree with TRBD2. CDR3 length: 14 residues. Per germline, CDR1 MNHEY and CDR2 SVGEGT. With 5 bases clipped from V and 4 bases from J, the junction kept 7 bases outside the gene matches. The CDR3 loop reads CASSRRGGGYEQYF. DNA for the CDR3: TGTGCCAGCAGTCGCCGGGGGGGCGGATACGAGCAGTACTTC.

Comments on this clonotype: This is likely an artifact of a read error, given a far larger clone one base away. J is TRBJ2-7 and V is TRBV30; D remains ambiguous. The CDR3 is 12 amino acids. Germline-derived CDR1 and CDR2 are GTSNPN and SVGIG (reference sequence). Trimming removed 1 base from V and 7 bases from J, with 11 bases in between. The CDR3 here is CAWSATQNEQYF. Written as DNA, the CDR3 is TGTGCCTGGAGTGCGACTCAAAATGAGCAGTACTTC. Full variable domain (outside the CDR3, taken from reference TRBV30 and TRBJ2-7): SQTIHQWPATLVQPVGSPLSLECTVEGTSNPNLYWYRQAAGRGLQLLFYSVGIGQISSEVPQNLSASRPQDRQFILSSKKLLLSDSGFYLCAWSATQNEQYFGPGTRLTVT.

This clonotype was recorded at least ten times. The genes are TRBV5-1 and TRBJ2-1; D is perhaps TRBD2 (6 bases). The CDR3 extends over 14 amino acids. Germline lookup yields CDR1 SGHRS and CDR2 YFSETQ. The V gene lost 4 bases and the J gene lost 0 bases, with 8 bases spanning the gap. In DNA form, the CDR3 reads TGCGCCAGCAGCACGGGACTCTCCTACAATGAGCAGTTCTTC. This translates into CASSTGLSYNEQFF.

There are many counts of this clonotype. CDR3 bases: TGTGCCAGCAGCTTATCGCAGGGCGGCGGGGCCAACGTCCTGACTTTC. Its translation is CASSLSQGGGANVLTF. The chain recombines TRBV7-6 with TRBJ2-6; TRBD1 is a possible D gene (5 bases). CDR3 length: 16 residues. V lost 2 bases to trimming and J lost 4 bases, with 12 bases between them. Germline CDR1 and CDR2: SGHVS and FNYEAQ.

This chain connects TRBV19 to TRBJ2-7; TRBD1 agrees at 11 bases. Germline V gives CDR1 LNHDA, CDR2 SQIVND (reference sequence). V was pared by 7 bases and J by 0 bases, with 5 bases of the junction left unmatched. The CDR3 is made up of 15 amino acids. CDR3 nucleotides: TGTGCCAGTACCACGGGGACAGGGGGCTCCTACGAGCAGTACTTC. Amino acids: CASTTGTGGSYEQYF.

This clonotype was recorded many times. The chain recombines TRBV18 with TRBJ2-3, with D possibly matching TRBD2 (5 bases). The CDR3 has 14 residues. Germline V CDR1 and CDR2: KGHSH, LQKENI. Trimming shortened V by 2 bases and J by 3 bases, and 9 bases separated the two germline ends. In nucleotides, the CDR3 is TGTGCCAGCTCACCAACGGACTCAACAGATACGCAGTATTTT. This gives the protein CASSPTDSTDTQYF.

This clonotype showed up many times. The chain has TRBV29-1 and TRBJ2-7; D possibly matches TRBD1 or TRBD2 (5 bases each). Trimming removed 7 bases at V and 0 bases at J, with 13 bases between. This CDR3 has 13 residues. Looked up from germline, CDR1 is SQVTM and CDR2 is ANQGSEA. The CDR3 nucleotides read TGCAGCGCTCGGGGCATCTACTCCTACGAGCAGTACTTC. It encodes CSARGIYSYEQYF.